Sequencing of this T cell receptor beta chain was carried out in a study of CD8 T cells in Susac syndrome. RNA amounts of roughly 0.5 to 1 ug underwent reverse transcription with random hexamers. TCRdb reprocessed the immunoSEQ multiplex PCR reads via MiXCR and lists one record per CDR3 protein. Among 180,000 or so distinct CDR3 sequences listed, around 96% were seen once. The CDR3 consists of 14 residues. The V end was cut by 2 bases, the J end by 4 bases, with 11 bases between. The germline V gene has CDR1 MNHEY and CDR2 SMNVEV (reference sequence). Those who served as multiple sclerosis controls were treatment-naive patients with stable or active relapsing-remitting disease. This clonotype appeared a single time.

This chain uses TRBV27 with TRBJ1-2, with D uncertain. Sequenced input: CD4+ T cells from PBMCs. The source of this sequence is a human donor with multiple sclerosis. The CDR3: CASSLRDGSYGYTF. The CDR3 DNA reads TGTGCCAGCAGTTTAAGAGACGGCAGCTATGGCTACACCTTC.